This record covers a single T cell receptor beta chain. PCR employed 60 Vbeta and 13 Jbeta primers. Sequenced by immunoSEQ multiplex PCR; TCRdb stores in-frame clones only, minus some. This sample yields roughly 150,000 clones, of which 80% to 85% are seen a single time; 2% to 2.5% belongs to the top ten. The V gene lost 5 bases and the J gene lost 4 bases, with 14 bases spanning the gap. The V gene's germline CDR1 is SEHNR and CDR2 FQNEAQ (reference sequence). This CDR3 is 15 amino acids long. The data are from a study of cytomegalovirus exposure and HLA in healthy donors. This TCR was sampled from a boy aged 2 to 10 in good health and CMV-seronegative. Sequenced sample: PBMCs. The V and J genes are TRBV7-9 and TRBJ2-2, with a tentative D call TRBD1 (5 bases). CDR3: CASSPETALTGELFF. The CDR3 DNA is TGTGCCAGCAGCCCCGAGACAGCGCTCACCGGGGAGCTGTTTTTT.